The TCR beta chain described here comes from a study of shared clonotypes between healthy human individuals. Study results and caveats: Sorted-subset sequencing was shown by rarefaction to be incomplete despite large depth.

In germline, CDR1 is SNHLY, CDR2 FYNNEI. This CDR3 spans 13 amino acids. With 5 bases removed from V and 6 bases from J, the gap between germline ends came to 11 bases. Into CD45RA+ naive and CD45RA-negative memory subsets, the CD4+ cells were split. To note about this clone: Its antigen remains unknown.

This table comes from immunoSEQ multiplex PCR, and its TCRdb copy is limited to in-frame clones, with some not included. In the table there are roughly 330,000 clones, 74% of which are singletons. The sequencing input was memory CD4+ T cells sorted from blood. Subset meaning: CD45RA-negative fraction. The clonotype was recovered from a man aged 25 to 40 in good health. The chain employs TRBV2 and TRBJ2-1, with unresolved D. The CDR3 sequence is CASSNDGPNEQFF. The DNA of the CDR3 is TGTGCCAGCAGTAACGACGGCCCCAATGAGCAGTTCTTC. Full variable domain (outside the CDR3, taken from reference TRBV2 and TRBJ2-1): EPEVTQTPSHQVTQMGQEVILRCVPISNHLYFYWYRQILGQKVEFLVSFYNNEISEKSEIFDDQFSVERPDGSNFTLKIRSTKLEDSAMYFCASSNDGPNEQFFGPGTRLTVL.